This T cell receptor (beta chain) was observed in a study of control samples from healthy donors and cancer patients. Assay used: immunoSEQ multiplex PCR; TCRdb lists only in-frame clones, some missing. Among about 64,000 clones listed, 92% were seen once. The CDR3 is 18 amino acids. V gave up 2 bases and J gave up 1 base, with 15 bases separating them. The germline V gene encodes CDR1 MNHNS and CDR2 SASEGT. The receptor comes from a man in his forties or fifties with colorectal cancer. The sequenced material came from PBMCs. The J gene is TRBJ2-6, the V gene TRBV6-1, with D possibly being TRBD2 (5 bases). CDR3 nucleotides: TGTGCCAGCAGTGAAAGTTCCGGACTTAGTTCTGGGGCCAACGTCCTGACTTTC. It translates to CASSESSGLSSGANVLTF.